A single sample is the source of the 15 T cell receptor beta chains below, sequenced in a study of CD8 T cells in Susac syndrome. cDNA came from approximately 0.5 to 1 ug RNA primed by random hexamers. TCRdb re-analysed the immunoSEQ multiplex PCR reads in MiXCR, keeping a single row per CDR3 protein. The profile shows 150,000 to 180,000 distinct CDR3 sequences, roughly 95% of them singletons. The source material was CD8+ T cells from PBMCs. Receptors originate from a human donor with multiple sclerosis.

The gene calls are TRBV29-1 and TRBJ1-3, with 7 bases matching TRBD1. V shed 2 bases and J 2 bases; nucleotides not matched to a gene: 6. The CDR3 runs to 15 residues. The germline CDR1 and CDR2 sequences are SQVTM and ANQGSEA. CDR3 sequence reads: CSVEQARGAGNTIYF. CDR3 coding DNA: TGCAGCGTTGAACAGGCCAGGGGGGCTGGAAACACCATATATTTT.

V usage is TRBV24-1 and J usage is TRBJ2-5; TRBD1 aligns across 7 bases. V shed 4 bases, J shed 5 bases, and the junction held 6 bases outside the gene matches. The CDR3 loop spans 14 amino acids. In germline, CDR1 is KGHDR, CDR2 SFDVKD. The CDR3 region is CATSDSTGFETQYF. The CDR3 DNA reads TGTGCCACCAGTGACTCGACAGGGTTCGAGACCCAGTACTTC.

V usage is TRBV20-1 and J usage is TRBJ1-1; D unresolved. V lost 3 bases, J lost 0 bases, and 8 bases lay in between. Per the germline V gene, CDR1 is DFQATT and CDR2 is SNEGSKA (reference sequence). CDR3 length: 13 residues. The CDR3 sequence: CSARARMNTEAFF. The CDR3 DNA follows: TGCAGTGCTAGGGCCCGCATGAACACTGAAGCTTTCTTT.

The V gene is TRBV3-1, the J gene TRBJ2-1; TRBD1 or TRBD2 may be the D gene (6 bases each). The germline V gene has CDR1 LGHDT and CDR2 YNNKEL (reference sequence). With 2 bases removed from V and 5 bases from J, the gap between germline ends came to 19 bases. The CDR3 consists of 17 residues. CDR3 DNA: TGTGCCAGCAGCCAACCCTCTGCCCGGGGGCCCCACAATGAGCAGTTCTTC. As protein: CASSQPSARGPHNEQFF.

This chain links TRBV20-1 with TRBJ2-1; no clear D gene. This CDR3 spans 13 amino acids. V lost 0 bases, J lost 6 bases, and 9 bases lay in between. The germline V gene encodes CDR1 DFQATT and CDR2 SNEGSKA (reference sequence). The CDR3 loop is CSARDEPGNEQFF. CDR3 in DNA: TGCAGTGCTAGAGATGAGCCGGGCAATGAGCAGTTCTTC.

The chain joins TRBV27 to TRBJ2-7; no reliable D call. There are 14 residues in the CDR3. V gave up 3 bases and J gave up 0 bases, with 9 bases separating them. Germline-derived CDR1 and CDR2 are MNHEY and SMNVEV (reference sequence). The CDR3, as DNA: TGTGCCAGCAGTTTTCGGGTAAGCTCCTACGAGCAGTACTTC. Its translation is CASSFRVSSYEQYF.

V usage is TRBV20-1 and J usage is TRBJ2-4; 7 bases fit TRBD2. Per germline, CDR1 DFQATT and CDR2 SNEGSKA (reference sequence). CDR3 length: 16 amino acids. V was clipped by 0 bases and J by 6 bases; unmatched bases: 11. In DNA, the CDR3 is TGCAGTGCTAGAGATCCCGCCCCATGGGGGGGAAACATTCAGTACTTC. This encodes CSARDPAPWGGNIQYF.

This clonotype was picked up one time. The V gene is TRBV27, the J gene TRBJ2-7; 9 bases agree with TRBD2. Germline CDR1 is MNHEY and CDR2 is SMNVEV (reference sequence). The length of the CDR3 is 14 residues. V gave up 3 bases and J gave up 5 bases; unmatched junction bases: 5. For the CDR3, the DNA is TGTGCCAGCAGTTTCCAAGCGGGGGGTGACGAGCAGTACTTC. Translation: CASSFQAGGDEQYF.

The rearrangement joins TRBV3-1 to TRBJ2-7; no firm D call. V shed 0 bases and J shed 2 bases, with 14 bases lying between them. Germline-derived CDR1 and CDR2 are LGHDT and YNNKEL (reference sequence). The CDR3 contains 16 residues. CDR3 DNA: TGTGCCAGCAGCCAAGAATTAAACTCGAGGACCTACGAGCAGTACTTC. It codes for CASSQELNSRTYEQYF.

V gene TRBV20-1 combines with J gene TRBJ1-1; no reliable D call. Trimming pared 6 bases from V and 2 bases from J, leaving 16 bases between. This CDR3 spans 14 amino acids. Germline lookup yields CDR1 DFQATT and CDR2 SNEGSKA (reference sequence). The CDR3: CSAPWEGPNTEAFF. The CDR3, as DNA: TGCAGTGCCCCGTGGGAGGGCCCAAACACTGAAGCTTTCTTT.

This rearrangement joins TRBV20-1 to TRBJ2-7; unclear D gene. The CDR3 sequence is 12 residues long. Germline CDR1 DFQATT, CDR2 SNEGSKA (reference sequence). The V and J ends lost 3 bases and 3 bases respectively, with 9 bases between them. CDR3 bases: TGCAGTGCTAGTAATGGCTACTACGAGCAGTACTTC. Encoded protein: CSASNGYYEQYF.

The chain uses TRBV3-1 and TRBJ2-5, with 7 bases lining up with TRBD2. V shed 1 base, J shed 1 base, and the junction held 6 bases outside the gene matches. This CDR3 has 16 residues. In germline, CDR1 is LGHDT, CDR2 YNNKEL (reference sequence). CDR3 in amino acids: CASSQGSGQTQETQYF. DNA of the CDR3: TGTGCCAGCAGCCAAGGTAGCGGGCAGACCCAAGAGACCCAGTACTTC.

Here the CDR3 reads CASSLDGTGWTNEQYF. CDR3 DNA: TGCGCCAGCAGCTTGGATGGGACAGGGTGGACTAACGAGCAGTACTTC. This chain uses TRBV5-1 with TRBJ2-7, with 9 bases identical to TRBD1. Germline-derived CDR1 and CDR2 are SGHRS and YFSETQ. After removal of 0 bases from V and 5 bases from J, the junction contained 9 bases not matched to a gene. CDR3 size: 16 residues.

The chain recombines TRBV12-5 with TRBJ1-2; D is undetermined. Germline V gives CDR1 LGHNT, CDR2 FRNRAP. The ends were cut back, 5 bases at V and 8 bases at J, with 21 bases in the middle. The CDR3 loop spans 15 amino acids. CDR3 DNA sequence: TGTGCTAGTGGTGCCTTAAACACCCGACCGTCGGGCTACACCTTC. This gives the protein CASGALNTRPSGYTF.

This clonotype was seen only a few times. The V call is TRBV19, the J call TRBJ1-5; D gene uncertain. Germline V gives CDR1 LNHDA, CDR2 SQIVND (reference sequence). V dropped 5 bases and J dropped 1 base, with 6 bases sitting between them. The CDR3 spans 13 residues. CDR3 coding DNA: TGTGCCAGTAGTGTCGCAAGCAATCAGCCCCAGCATTTT. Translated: CASSVASNQPQHF.